This T cell receptor (beta chain) came from a study of patients and donors after allogeneic stem cell transplantation. This clonotype was seen ten or more times. The CDR3 extends over 15 amino acids. V gave up 0 bases and J gave up 0 bases, with 6 bases separating them. CDR1 and CDR2 (germline): SGHRS, YFSETQ. In TCRdb, the RT-PCR reads were re-called with MiXCR into one record per CDR3 protein. The data hold approximately 430,000 distinct CDR3 sequences, with around 16% observed a single time. The chain uses TRBV5-1 and TRBJ2-2; no clear D. The sample was blood, either unsorted or a sorted T cell fraction (not recorded which). This clonotype was obtained from a human donor who was either an allogeneic HSCT recipient or a stem cell or donor lymphocyte infusion donor (not recorded which). It is not recorded whose cells these are; they may come from a transplant donor. The CDR3 nucleotides are TGCGCCAGCAGCTTGGGTTTCGCGAACACCGGGGAGCTGTTTTTT. It yields the protein CASSLGFANTGELFF.